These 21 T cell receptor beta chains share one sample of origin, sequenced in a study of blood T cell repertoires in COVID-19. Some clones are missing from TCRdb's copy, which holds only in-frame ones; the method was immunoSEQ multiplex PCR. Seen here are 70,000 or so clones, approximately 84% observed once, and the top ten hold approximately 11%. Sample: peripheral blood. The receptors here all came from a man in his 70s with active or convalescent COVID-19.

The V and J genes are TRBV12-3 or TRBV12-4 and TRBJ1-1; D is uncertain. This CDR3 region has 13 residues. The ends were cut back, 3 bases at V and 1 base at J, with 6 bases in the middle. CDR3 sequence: CASSFQANTEAFF. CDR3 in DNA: TGTGCCAGCAGTTTTCAGGCGAACACTGAAGCTTTCTTT.

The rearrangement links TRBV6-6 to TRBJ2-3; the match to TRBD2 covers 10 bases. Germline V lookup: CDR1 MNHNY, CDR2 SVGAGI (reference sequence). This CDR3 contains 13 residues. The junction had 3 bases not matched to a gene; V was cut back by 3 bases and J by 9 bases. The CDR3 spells CASSYRTSGTQYF. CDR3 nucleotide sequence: TGTGCCAGCAGTTATCGGACTAGCGGAACGCAGTATTTT.

As DNA, the CDR3 is TGTGCCAGCCAACTAGCGGGAGGGGAGTACAATGAGCAGTTCTTC. As protein: CASQLAGGEYNEQFF. This rearrangement joins TRBV3-1 (or the pseudogene TRBV3-2) to TRBJ2-1, with 13 bases lining up with TRBD2. Trimming took 8 bases from V and 4 from J; bases not matched to a gene: 5. There are 15 residues in the CDR3. The germline V gene has CDR1 LGHDT and CDR2 YNNKEL (reference sequence).

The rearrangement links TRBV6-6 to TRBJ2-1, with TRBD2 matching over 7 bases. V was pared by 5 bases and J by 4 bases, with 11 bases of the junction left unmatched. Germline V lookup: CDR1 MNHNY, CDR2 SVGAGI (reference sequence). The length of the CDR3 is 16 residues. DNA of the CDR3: TGTGCCAGCAGTAGTGGGGTCGGGAGGCCATACAATGAGCAGTTCTTC. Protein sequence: CASSSGVGRPYNEQFF.

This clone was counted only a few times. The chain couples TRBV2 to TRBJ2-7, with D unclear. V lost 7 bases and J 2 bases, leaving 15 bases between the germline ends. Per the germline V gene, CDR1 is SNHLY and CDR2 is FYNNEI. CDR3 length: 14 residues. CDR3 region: CASNSFAIPYEQYF. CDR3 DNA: TGTGCCAGCAACTCTTTCGCGATACCCTACGAGCAGTACTTC.

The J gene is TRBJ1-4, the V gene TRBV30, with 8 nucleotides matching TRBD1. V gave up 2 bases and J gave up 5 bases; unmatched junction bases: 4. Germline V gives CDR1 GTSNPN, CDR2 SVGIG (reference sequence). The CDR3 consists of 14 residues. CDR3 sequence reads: CAWSRQGLNEKLFF. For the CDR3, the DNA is TGTGCCTGGAGTCGACAGGGGTTAAATGAAAAACTGTTTTTT.

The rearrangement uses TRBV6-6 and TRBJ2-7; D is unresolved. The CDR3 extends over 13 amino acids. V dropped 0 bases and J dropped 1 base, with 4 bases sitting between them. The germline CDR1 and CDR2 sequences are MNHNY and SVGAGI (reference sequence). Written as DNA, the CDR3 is TGTGCCAGCAGTTACTCGAGGTCCTACGAGCAGTACTTC. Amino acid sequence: CASSYSRSYEQYF.

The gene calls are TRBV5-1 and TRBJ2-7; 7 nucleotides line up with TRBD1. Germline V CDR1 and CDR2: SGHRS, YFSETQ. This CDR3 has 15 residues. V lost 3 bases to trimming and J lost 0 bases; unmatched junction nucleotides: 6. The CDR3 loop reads CASSSGQFYSYEQYF. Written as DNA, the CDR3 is TGCGCCAGCAGCTCGGGACAGTTCTACTCCTACGAGCAGTACTTC.

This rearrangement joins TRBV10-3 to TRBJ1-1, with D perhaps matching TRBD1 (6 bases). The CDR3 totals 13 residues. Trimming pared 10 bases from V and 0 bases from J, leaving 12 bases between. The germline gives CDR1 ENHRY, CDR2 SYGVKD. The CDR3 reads CATRDTLNTEAFF. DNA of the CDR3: TGTGCCACCCGGGACACTTTGAACACTGAAGCTTTCTTT.

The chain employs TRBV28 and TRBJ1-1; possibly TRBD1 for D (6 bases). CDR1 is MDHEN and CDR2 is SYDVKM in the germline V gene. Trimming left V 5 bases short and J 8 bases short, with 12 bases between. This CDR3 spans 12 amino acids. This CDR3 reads CASSQGGGEAFF. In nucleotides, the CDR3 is TGTGCCAGCAGTCAAGGTGGGGGCGAAGCTTTCTTT.

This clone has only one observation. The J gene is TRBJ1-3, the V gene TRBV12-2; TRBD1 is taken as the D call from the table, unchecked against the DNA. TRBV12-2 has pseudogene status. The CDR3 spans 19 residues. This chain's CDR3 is CASRLSPPPTRGVGNTIYF. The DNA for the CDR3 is TGTGCAAGTCGCTTATCGCCGCCTCCGACCAGGGGTGTGGGAAACACCATATATTTT.

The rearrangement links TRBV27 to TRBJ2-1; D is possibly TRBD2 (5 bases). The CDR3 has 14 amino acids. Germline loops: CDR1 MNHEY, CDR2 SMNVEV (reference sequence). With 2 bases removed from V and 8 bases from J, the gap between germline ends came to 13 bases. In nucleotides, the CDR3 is TGTGCCAGCAGTTTAAAGCGGCCTCAAGATGAGCAGTTCTTC. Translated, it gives CASSLKRPQDEQFF.

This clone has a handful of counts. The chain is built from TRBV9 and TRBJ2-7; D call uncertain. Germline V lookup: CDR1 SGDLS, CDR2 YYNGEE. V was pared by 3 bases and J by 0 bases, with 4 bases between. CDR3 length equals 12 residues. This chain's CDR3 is CASSGPSYEQYF. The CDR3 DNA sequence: TGTGCCAGCAGCGGGCCCTCCTACGAGCAGTACTTC.

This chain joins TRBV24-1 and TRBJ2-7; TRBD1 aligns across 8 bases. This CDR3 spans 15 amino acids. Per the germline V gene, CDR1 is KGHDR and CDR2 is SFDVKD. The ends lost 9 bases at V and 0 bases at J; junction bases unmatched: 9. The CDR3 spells CATGTGTGSSYEQYF. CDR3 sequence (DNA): TGTGCCACCGGAACCGGGACAGGAAGCTCCTACGAGCAGTACTTC.

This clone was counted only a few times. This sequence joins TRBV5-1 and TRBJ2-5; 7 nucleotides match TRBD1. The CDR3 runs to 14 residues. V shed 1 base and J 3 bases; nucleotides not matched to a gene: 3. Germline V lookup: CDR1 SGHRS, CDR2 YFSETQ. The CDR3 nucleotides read TGCGCCAGCAGCTTGTTCACAGGGGAAGAGACCCAGTACTTC. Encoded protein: CASSLFTGEETQYF.

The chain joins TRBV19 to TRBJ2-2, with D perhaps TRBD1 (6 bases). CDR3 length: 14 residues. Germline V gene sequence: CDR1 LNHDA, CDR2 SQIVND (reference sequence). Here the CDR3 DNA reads TGTGCAACTTCCGGGACAATGAACACCGGGGAGCTGTTTTTT. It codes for CATSGTMNTGELFF.

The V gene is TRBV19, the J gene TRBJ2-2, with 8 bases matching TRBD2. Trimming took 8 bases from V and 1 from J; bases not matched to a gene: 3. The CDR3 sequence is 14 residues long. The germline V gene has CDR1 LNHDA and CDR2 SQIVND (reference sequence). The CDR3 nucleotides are TGTGCCAGTGGACTAGCCGGGAACACCGGGGAGCTGTTTTTT. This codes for CASGLAGNTGELFF.

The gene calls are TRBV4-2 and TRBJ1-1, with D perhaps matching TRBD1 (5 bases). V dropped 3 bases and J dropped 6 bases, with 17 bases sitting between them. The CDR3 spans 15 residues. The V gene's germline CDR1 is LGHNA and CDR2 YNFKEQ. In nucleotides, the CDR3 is TGTGCCAGCAGCCACAACCAGGGTAATCTCGCTGAAGCTTTCTTT. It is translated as CASSHNQGNLAEAFF.

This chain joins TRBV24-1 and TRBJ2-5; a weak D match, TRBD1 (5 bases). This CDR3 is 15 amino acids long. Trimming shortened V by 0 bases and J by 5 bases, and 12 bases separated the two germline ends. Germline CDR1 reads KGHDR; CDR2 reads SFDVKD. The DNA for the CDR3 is TGTGCCACCAGTGATTTGTCCAAGGGGTCGGAGACCCAGTACTTC. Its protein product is CATSDLSKGSETQYF.

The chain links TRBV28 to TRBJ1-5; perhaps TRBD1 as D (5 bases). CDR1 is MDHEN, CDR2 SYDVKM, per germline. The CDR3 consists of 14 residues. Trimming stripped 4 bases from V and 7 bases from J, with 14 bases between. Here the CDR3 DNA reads TGTGCCAGCAGTTCGCCCCGGGACTTACAGCCCCAGCATTTT. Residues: CASSSPRDLQPQHF.

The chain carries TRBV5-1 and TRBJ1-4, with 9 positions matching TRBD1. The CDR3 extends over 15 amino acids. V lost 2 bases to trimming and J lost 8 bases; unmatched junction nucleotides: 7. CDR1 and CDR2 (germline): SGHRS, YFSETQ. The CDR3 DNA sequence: TGCGCCAGCAGCTTCGACAGGGGGGTGGAGGAAAAACTGTTTTTT. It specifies CASSFDRGVEEKLFF.